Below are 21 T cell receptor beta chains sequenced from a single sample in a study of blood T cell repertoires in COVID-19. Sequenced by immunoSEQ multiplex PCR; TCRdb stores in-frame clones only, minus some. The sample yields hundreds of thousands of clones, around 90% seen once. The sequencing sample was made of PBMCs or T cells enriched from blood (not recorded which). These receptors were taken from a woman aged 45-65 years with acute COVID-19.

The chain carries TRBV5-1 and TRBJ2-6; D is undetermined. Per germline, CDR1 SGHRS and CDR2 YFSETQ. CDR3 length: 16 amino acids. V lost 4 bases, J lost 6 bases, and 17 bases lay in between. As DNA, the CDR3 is TGCGCCAGCAGCCTGGGCGTGGTAGTTCAGGCCAACGTCCTGACTTTC. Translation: CASSLGVVVQANVLTF.

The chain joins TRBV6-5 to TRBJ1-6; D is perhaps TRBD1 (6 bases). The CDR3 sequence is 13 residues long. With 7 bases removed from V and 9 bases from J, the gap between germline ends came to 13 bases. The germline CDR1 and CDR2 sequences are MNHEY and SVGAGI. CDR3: CASTLTGFSPLHF. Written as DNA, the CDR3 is TGTGCCAGCACGTTGACAGGTTTTTCACCCCTCCACTTT.

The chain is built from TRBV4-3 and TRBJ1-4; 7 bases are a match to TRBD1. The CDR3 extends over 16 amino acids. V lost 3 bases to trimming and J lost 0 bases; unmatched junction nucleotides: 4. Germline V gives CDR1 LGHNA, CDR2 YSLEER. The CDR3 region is CASSQDGQATNEKLFF. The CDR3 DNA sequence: TGCGCCAGCAGCCAGGACGGACAGGCAACTAATGAAAAACTGTTTTTT.

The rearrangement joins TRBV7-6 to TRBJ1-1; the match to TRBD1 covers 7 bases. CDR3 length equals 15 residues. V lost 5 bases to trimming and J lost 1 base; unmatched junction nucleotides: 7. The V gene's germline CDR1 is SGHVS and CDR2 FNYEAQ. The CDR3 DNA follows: TGTGCCAGCAGCCCCCGGGGACAGACGAACACTGAAGCTTTCTTT. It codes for CASSPRGQTNTEAFF.

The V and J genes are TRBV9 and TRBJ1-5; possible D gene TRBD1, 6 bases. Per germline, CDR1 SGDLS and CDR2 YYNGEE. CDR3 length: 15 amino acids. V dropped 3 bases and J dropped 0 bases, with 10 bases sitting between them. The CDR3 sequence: CASSETGSSNQPQHF. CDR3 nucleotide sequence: TGTGCCAGCAGCGAGACAGGCTCTAGCAATCAGCCCCAGCATTTT.

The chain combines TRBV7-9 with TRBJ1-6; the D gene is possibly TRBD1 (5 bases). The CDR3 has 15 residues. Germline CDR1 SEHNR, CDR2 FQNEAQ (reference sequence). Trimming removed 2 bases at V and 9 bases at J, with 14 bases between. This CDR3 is CASSLFGQGGSPLHF. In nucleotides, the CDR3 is TGTGCCAGCAGCTTATTCGGGCAGGGAGGTTCACCCCTCCACTTT.

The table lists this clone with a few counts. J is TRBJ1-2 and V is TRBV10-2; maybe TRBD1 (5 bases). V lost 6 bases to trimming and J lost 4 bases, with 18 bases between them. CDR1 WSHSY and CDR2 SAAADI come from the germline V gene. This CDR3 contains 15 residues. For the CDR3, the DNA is TGCGCCAGCAGCCCCGACCTCCTAAGGGGCTATGGCTACACCTTC. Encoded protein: CASSPDLLRGYGYTF.

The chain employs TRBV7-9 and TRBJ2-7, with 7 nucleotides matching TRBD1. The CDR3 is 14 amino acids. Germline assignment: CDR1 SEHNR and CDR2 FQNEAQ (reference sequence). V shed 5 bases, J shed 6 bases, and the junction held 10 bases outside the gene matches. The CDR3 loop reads CASSRTGTAGEQYF. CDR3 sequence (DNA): TGTGCCAGCAGCAGAACCGGGACAGCAGGCGAGCAGTACTTC.

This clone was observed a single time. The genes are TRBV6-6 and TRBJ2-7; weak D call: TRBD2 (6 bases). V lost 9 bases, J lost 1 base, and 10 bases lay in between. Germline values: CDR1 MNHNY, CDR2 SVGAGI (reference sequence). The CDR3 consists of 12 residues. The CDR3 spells CASQGGSYEQYF. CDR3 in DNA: TGTGCCAGTCAGGGAGGTTCCTACGAGCAGTACTTC.

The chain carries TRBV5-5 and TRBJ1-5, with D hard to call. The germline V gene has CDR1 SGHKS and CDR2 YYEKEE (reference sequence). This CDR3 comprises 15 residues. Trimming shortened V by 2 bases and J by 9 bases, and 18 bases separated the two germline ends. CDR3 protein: CASSFTQTVPGPQHF. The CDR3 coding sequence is TGTGCCAGCAGCTTCACCCAGACCGTCCCGGGGCCCCAGCATTTT.

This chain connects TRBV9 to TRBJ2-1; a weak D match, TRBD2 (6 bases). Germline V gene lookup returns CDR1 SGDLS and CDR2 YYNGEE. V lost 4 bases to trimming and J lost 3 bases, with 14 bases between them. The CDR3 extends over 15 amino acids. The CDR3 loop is CASSPSRTIYNEQFF. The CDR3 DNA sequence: TGTGCCAGCAGCCCGAGCCGGACTATCTACAATGAGCAGTTCTTC.

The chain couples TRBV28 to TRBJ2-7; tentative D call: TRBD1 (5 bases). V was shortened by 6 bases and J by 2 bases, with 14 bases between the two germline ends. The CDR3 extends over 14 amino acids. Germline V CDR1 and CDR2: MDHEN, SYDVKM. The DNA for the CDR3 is TGTGCCAGCAGGTTGGGGCCGGCCCCCTACGAGCAGTACTTC. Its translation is CASRLGPAPYEQYF.

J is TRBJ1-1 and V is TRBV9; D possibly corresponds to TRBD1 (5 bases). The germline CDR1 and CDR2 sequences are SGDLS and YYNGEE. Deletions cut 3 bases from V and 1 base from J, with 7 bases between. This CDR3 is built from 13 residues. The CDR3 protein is CASSAQGNTEAFF. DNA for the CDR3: TGTGCCAGCAGCGCCCAGGGGAACACTGAAGCTTTCTTT. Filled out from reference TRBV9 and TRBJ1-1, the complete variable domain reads DSGVTQTPKHLITATGQRVTLRCSPRSGDLSVYWYQQSLDQGLQFLIQYYNGEERAKGNILERFSAQQFPDLHSELNLSSLELGDSALYFCASSAQGNTEAFFGQGTRLTVV.

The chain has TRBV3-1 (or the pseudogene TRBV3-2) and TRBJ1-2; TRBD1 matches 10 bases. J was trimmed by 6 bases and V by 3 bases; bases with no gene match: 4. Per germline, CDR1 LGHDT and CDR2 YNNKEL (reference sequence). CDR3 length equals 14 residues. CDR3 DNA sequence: TGTGCCAGCAGCCAGGGGACAGGGGTTGATGGCTACACCTTC. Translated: CASSQGTGVDGYTF.

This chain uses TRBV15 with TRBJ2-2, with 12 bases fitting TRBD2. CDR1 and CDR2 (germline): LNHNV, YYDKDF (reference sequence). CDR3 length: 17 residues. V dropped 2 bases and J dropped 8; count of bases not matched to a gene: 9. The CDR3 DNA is TGTGCCACCAGCAGAACCCGACTAGCGGGAGTGCGGGGGGAGCTGTTTTTT. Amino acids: CATSRTRLAGVRGELFF.

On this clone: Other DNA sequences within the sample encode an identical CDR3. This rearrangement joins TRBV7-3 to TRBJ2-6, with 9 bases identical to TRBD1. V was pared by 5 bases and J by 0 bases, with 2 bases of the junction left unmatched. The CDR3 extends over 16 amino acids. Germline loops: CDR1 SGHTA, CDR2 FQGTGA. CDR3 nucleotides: TGTGCCAGCAGCCCGACAGGGGGCTCTGGGGCCAACGTCCTGACTTTC. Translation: CASSPTGGSGANVLTF.

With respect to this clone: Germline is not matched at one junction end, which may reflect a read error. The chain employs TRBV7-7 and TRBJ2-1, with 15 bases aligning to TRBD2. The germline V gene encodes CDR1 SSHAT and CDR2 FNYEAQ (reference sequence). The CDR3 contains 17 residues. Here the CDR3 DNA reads TGTGCTAGCAGTCTGGGACTAGCGGGAGGCGCCTACAATGAGCAGTTCTTC. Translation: CASSLGLAGGAYNEQFF.

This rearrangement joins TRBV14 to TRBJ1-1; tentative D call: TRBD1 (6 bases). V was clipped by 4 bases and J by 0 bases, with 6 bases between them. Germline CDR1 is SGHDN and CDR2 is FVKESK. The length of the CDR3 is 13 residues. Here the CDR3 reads CASSRTVNTEAFF. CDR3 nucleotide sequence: TGTGCCAGCAGCCGGACAGTGAACACTGAAGCTTTCTTT.

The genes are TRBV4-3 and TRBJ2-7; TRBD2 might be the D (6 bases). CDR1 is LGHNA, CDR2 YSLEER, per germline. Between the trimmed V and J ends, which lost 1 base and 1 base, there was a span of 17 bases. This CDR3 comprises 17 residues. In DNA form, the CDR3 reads TGCGCCAGCAGCCAAGCGTTTGGAAGCGGGCTTTCCTACGAGCAGTACTTC. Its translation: CASSQAFGSGLSYEQYF.

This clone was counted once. CDR3 DNA sequence: TGTGCCAGCAGTTGGGGGACAGGGCTCACCGGGGAGCTGTTTTTT. This translates into CASSWGTGLTGELFF. The chain employs TRBV27 and TRBJ2-2; 9 bases fit TRBD1. The V and J ends lost 4 bases and 4 bases, in that order; junction bases with no gene match: 4. The CDR3 is 15 amino acids. Germline V lookup: CDR1 MNHEY, CDR2 SMNVEV (reference sequence).

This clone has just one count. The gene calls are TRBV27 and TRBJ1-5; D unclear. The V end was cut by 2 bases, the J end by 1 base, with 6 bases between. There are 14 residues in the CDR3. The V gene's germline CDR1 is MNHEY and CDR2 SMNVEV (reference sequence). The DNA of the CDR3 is TGTGCCAGCAGTTTAGGTGGCAGCAATCAGCCCCAGCATTTT. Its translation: CASSLGGSNQPQHF.